This T cell receptor beta chain stems from a study of blood T cell repertoires in COVID-19. Background on the study: Specimens from acute and convalescent COVID-19 originated in the United States, Italy and Spain.

Profiled with immunoSEQ multiplex PCR; TCRdb holds only in-frame clones, not every one. The data show 330,000 or so clones, approximately 88% seen once. Trimming cost V 2 bases and J 1 base, with 12 bases left between them. Germline-derived CDR1 and CDR2 are MNHEY and SMNVEV (reference sequence). This CDR3 region has 15 residues. The V and J genes are TRBV27 and TRBJ2-7, with D tentatively TRBD2 (5 bases). Sequencing input: peripheral blood. The clonotype originates from a man aged 25 to 45 with COVID-19, enrolled during active disease. The CDR3 DNA is TGTGCCAGCAGTTTAACCCCAGGCGGGTCCTACGAGCAGTACTTC. Amino acid sequence: CASSLTPGGSYEQYF.